A selection of T cell receptor beta chains follows, all from one sample in a study of cytomegalovirus exposure and HLA in healthy donors. Produced via immunoSEQ multiplex PCR; TCRdb's table is partial and in-frame only. The sample contains about 80,000 clones, approximately 80% of which appear only once. Sequenced: PBMCs. The receptor set was obtained from a human donor in good health. Each CDR3 is given with its conserved first and last residue. The order of the fields is D gene, J gene, V gene, clone size, CDR3 protein, CDR3 DNA. A D gene is named only where the DNA matches it firmly. Expanded clones are given a class, and other clones once, few, many or no size at all.

NA,TRBJ1-5,TRBV6-5,NA,CASSYSWGDQPQHF,TGTGCCAGCAGTTACTCTTGGGGGGATCAGCCCCAGCATTTT
NA,TRBJ2-6,TRBV9,once,CASREDGANVLTF,TGTGCCTCTAGGGAGGATGGGGCCAACGTCCTGACTTTC
TRBD2,TRBJ2-7,TRBV7-2,NA,CASSRAAGGKGYEQYF,TGTGCCAGCAGCCGGGCTGCGGGAGGGAAGGGCTACGAGCAGTACTTC
NA,TRBJ1-4,TRBV2,NA,CASSEGRNNEKLFF,TGTGCCAGCAGTGAAGGCAGGAATAATGAAAAACTGTTTTTT
NA,TRBJ1-1,TRBV13,NA,CASSLVSGNREGSYTEAFF,TGTGCCAGCAGCTTAGTCAGCGGAAATCGGGAGGGATCGTACACTGAAGCTTTCTTT
NA,TRBJ1-2,TRBV4-2,NA,CASSQVIDYGYTF,TGTGCCAGCAGCCAAGTGATAGACTATGGCTACACCTTC
NA,TRBJ2-7,TRBV27,NA,CASTDRFYEQYF,TGTGCCAGCACAGACAGATTTTACGAGCAGTACTTC
TRBD1,TRBJ1-2,TRBV6-5,NA,CASSFTDRGLNGYTF,TGTGCCAGCAGCTTTACTGACAGGGGGCTAAATGGCTACACCTTC
NA,TRBJ2-5,TRBV27,NA,CASSRNRGGQETQYF,TGTGCCAGCAGTAGAAACAGGGGAGGTCAAGAGACCCAGTACTTC
TRBD1,TRBJ2-7,TRBV14,NA,CASSQTGVYEQYF,TGTGCCAGCAGCCAGACAGGGGTCTACGAGCAGTACTTC
NA,TRBJ2-2,TRBV27,NA,CASSLVAANTGELFF,TGTGCCAGCAGTTTGGTGGCAGCGAACACCGGGGAGCTGTTTTTT
NA,TRBJ2-7,TRBV29-1,NA,CSVVADASYEQYF,TGCAGCGTTGTAGCGGACGCCTCCTACGAGCAGTACTTC
TRBD2,TRBJ2-7,TRBV5-6,once,CASSWPSGSSYEQYF,TGTGCCAGCAGCTGGCCTAGCGGGAGCTCCTACGAGCAGTACTTC
NA,TRBJ2-3,TRBV15,NA,CATSRARGVTDTQYF,TGTGCCACCAGCAGAGCCCGCGGGGTTACAGATACGCAGTATTTT
TRBD1,TRBJ1-2,TRBV30,NA,CAWSGPGGQGARGYTF,TGTGCCTGGAGCGGTCCAGGGGGACAGGGGGCGCGGGGCTACACCTTC
NA,TRBJ2-7,TRBV29-1,NA,CSAQIRGRPYEQYF,TGCAGCGCTCAAATAAGGGGCAGACCCTACGAGCAGTACTTC
TRBD2,TRBJ2-3,TRBV29-1,NA,CSVGGTSGATDTQYF,TGCAGCGTTGGGGGGACTAGCGGGGCCACAGATACGCAGTATTTT
NA,TRBJ1-6,TRBV2,NA,CASSDQQASNSPLHF,TGTGCCAGCAGTGACCAACAGGCCTCTAATTCACCCCTCCACTTT
NA,TRBJ2-7,TRBV11-2,NA,CASSLAGTDYEQYF,TGTGCCAGCAGCTTAGCCGGGACTGATTACGAGCAGTACTTC
NA,TRBJ2-7,TRBV2,NA,CASSEVRGVEQYF,TGTGCCAGCAGTGAAGTCAGGGGGGTCGAGCAGTACTTC
NA,TRBJ2-2,TRBV5-1,NA,CASMESKSTGELFF,TGCGCCAGCATGGAGAGTAAATCCACCGGGGAGCTGTTTTTT
NA,TRBJ1-6,TRBV2,NA,CASLERINSPLHF,TGTGCCAGCCTAGAACGGATAAATTCACCCCTCCACTTT
NA,TRBJ1-5,TRBV9,NA,CASSRYEGPRPQHF,TGTGCCAGCAGCCGTTACGAGGGTCCACGGCCCCAGCATTTT
NA,TRBJ1-5,TRBV9,NA,CASSARGGANQPQHF,TGTGCCAGCAGCGCTCGGGGGGGCGCCAATCAGCCCCAGCATTTT
TRBD1,TRBJ2-3,TRBV25-1,NA,CASSDPQGAGDTQYF,TGTGCCAGCAGTGATCCACAGGGGGCAGGGGATACGCAGTATTTT
NA,TRBJ1-3,TRBV5-1,once,CASSLDPGDPSGNTIYF,TGCGCCAGCAGCTTGGATCCAGGGGACCCCTCTGGAAACACCATATATTTT
TRBD2,TRBJ2-5,TRBV11-2,NA,CASSLRLAGRETQYF,TGTGCCAGCAGCTTACGACTAGCGGGGAGGGAGACCCAGTACTTC
TRBD1,TRBJ2-1,TRBV15,NA,CATRKTGGIGSYNEQFF,TGTGCCACCAGGAAAACAGGGGGCATAGGGTCCTACAATGAGCAGTTCTTC
NA,TRBJ1-5,TRBV5-8,NA,CASTSGTDYRQPQHF,TGTGCCAGCACCTCCGGGACGGACTATCGGCAGCCCCAGCATTTT
TRBD2,TRBJ2-3,TRBV5-1,NA,CASSLGLAGAGTDTQYF,TGCGCCAGCAGCTTGGGACTAGCGGGGGCGGGCACAGATACGCAGTATTTT
NA,TRBJ1-2,TRBV6-5,NA,CASSYSGGRKDYGYTF,TGTGCCAGCAGTTACTCGGGAGGGAGGAAGGATTATGGCTACACCTTC
NA,TRBJ1-4,TRBV15,NA,CATSRGAAGGNEKLFF,TGTGCCACCAGCAGAGGAGCCGCGGGGGGTAATGAAAAACTGTTTTTT
NA,TRBJ1-1,TRBV2,NA,CASNGGLGLNTEVFF,TGTGCCAGCAACGGGGGTCTAGGCCTGAACACTGAAGTTTTCTTT
TRBD1,TRBJ2-2,TRBV29-1,once,CSVTGGTGELFF,TGCAGCGTCACAGGGGGCACCGGGGAGCTGTTTTTT
NA,TRBJ2-6,TRBV5-5,NA,CASSLTAGANVLTF,TGTGCCAGCAGCTTAACAGCTGGGGCCAACGTCCTGACTTTC
NA,TRBJ2-7,TRBV14,once,CASSQVRGYEQYF,TGTGCCAGCAGCCAAGTACGAGGGTACGAGCAGTACTTC